This T cell receptor beta chain was recorded in a study of T cells in Graves' hyperthyroidism and ophthalmopathy. A Clinical Activity Score of at least 3, a NOSPECS grade of at least 4 and a duration under 3 months were recorded in the ophthalmopathy patients. Patients with uncontrolled infections, other autoimmune diseases, pregnancy or lactation were excluded. General study points: Before onset, ophthalmopathy was predicted by the model a median 6.5 months earlier.

Regions amplified from RNA transcripts were the TCR beta CDR3 regions. Primed by the HTBI set, a first-round RT-PCR was run on the TCR CDR3. TCRdb itself ran the multiplex PCR reads through MiXCR, one entry per CDR3 protein. The sample records about 610,000 distinct CDR3 sequences, about a sixth being singletons. This clonotype was counted a few times. What it recognizes is unknown. This TCR was recovered from a woman in her thirties or forties with Graves' ophthalmopathy. The sample consisted of blood.

CDR3 nucleotide sequence: TGTGCCATCAGTGAGGGTACTGAAGCTTTCTTT. Translation gives CAISEGTEAFF. The chain recombines TRBV10-3 with TRBJ1-1; D ambiguous. In germline, CDR1 is ENHRY, CDR2 SYGVKD. The CDR3 contains 11 residues. V was pared by 2 bases and J by 5 bases, with 3 bases between.